The 14 T cell receptor beta chains given below trace back to one sample, sequenced in a study of blood T cell repertoires in COVID-19. The table came from immunoSEQ multiplex PCR; TCRdb's copy has only in-frame clones and leaves some out. This table holds around 200,000 clones, approximately 80% found once. The sample consisted of peripheral blood. The origin of the receptors is a man in his fifties who had recovered from COVID-19.

The rearrangement uses TRBV29-1 and TRBJ2-1, with 10 bases fitting TRBD1. The CDR3 is 15 amino acids. The germline gives CDR1 SQVTM, CDR2 ANQGSEA. Germline trimming cut 6 bases from V and 8 bases from J; bases unmatched to any gene: 13. CDR3 bases: TGCAGCGTCCAGAAGCACCAGACAGGGGGCCATGAGCAGTTCTTC. Its translation is CSVQKHQTGGHEQFF.

Here the CDR3 reads CASSLTGGRDTQYF. CDR3 in DNA: TGTGCCAGCAGCTTAACTGGCGGGAGGGATACGCAGTATTTT. The rearrangement joins TRBV7-3 to TRBJ2-3; 8 nucleotides agree with TRBD2. V shed 0 bases and J 6 bases; nucleotides not matched to a gene: 2. Per the germline V gene, CDR1 is SGHTA and CDR2 is FQGTGA. The CDR3 is made up of 14 amino acids.

V is TRBV19 and J is TRBJ2-3; D gene unclear. V lost 2 bases, J lost 4 bases, and 4 bases lay in between. Germline V gives CDR1 LNHDA, CDR2 SQIVND (reference sequence). This CDR3 contains 12 residues. CDR3 DNA sequence: TGTGCCAGTAGTATATCGGCAGATACGCAGTATTTT. It yields the protein CASSISADTQYF.

This rearrangement joins TRBV19 to TRBJ1-2, with 7 positions matching TRBD1. The CDR3 contains 13 residues. The V and J ends lost 7 bases and 6 bases, in that order; junction bases with no gene match: 8. Germline CDR1 reads LNHDA; CDR2 reads SQIVND (reference sequence). The CDR3 loop is CASTRDRSNGYTF. The CDR3 DNA is TGTGCCAGTACAAGGGACAGATCAAATGGCTACACCTTC.

Points on this clone: The same CDR3 can be traced to other DNA sequences in this sample. The chain recombines TRBV7-3 with TRBJ2-1; 11 bases line up with TRBD2. CDR1 and CDR2 (germline): SGHTA, FQGTGA. V dropped 2 bases and J dropped 9; count of bases not matched to a gene: 3. This CDR3 has 14 residues. Here the CDR3 DNA reads TGTGCCAGCAGCTTAGGACTAGCGGGCTCTGAGCAGTTCTTC. This encodes CASSLGLAGSEQFF.

V usage is TRBV9 and J usage is TRBJ2-5; 9 bases are shared with TRBD2. The CDR3 is 20 amino acids. CDR1 is SGDLS, CDR2 YYNGEE, per germline. V was clipped by 5 bases and J by 1 base; unmatched bases: 21. CDR3 residues: CASRTLGTSRRVESQETQYF. The CDR3 region has the DNA TGTGCCAGCAGGACACTCGGGACTAGCCGGCGGGTGGAAAGCCAAGAGACCCAGTACTTC.

V and J are TRBV7-3 and TRBJ2-1; the match to TRBD2 covers 13 bases. This CDR3 contains 18 residues. Germline assignment: CDR1 SGHTA and CDR2 FQGTGA. V gave up 5 bases and J gave up 8 bases; unmatched junction bases: 15. CDR3 coding DNA: TGTGCCAGCAGCCTAAAAACTAGCGGGAGGGCCAGTTCTTATGAGCAGTTCTTC. Amino acids: CASSLKTSGRASSYEQFF.

The V and J genes are TRBV6-5 and TRBJ2-7; 9 nucleotides align to TRBD1. This CDR3 is 15 amino acids long. Germline values: CDR1 MNHEY, CDR2 SVGAGI. The V gene end was trimmed by 6 bases and the J gene end by 2 bases; junction bases not matched to a gene: 8. The DNA for the CDR3 is TGTGCCAGCAGCCTAAGGGGGACAGGGCCCTACGAGCAGTACTTC. Translating gives CASSLRGTGPYEQYF.

The chain uses TRBV2 and TRBJ1-2; 10 nucleotides line up with TRBD1. This CDR3 spans 18 amino acids. V was pared by 4 bases and J by 7 bases, with 18 bases of the junction left unmatched. Germline V gene lookup returns CDR1 SNHLY and CDR2 FYNNEI. The chain's CDR3 is CASSGGRDRGPTEGGYTF. The CDR3 nucleotides read TGTGCCAGCAGTGGGGGACGGGACAGGGGCCCCACAGAGGGTGGCTACACCTTC.

The chain is built from TRBV29-1 and TRBJ2-1; the match to TRBD2 covers 16 bases. V was clipped by 6 bases and J by 1 base; unmatched bases: 6. Germline V gives CDR1 SQVTM, CDR2 ANQGSEA. CDR3 length: 17 residues. The CDR3 here is CSVPGLAGGGSYNEQFF. CDR3 nucleotides: TGCAGCGTCCCGGGACTAGCGGGAGGGGGATCCTACAATGAGCAGTTCTTC.

On this clone: This same CDR3 is encoded by further DNA sequences in the sample. The rearrangement uses TRBV12-3 or TRBV12-4 and TRBJ1-2; D might be TRBD1 (5 bases). This CDR3 contains 13 residues. Trimming took 3 bases from V and 3 from J, leaving 8 bases between them. In DNA form, the CDR3 reads TGTGCCAGCAGTTTGGGCAGGGACTATGGCTACACCTTC. Translation: CASSLGRDYGYTF.

In its sample, this clone was seen once. The rearrangement links TRBV18 to TRBJ1-4; D unclear. V lost 5 bases, J lost 5 bases, and 15 bases lay in between. The CDR3 runs 15 residues. The V gene's germline CDR1 is KGHSH and CDR2 LQKENI. For the CDR3, the DNA is TGTGCCAGCTCAACTGCCCCGGTCCCCAATGAAAAACTGTTTTTT. This codes for CASSTAPVPNEKLFF.

The rearrangement links TRBV18 to TRBJ2-2; 8 bases fit TRBD2. CDR3 length equals 16 residues. Germline trimming cut 4 bases from V and 0 bases from J; bases unmatched to any gene: 4. Germline CDR1 and CDR2: KGHSH and LQKENI. The chain's CDR3 is CASSLTSGTNTGELFF. As DNA, the CDR3 is TGTGCCAGCTCACTTACTAGCGGAACGAACACCGGGGAGCTGTTTTTT.

The rearrangement uses TRBV9 and TRBJ2-7; 10 nucleotides align to TRBD1. The CDR3 spans 15 residues. After removal of 2 bases from V and 6 bases from J, the junction contained 8 bases not matched to a gene. Germline CDR1 is SGDLS and CDR2 is YYNGEE. In nucleotides, the CDR3 is TGTGCCAGCAGCGTCGGACAGGGGGGTTACGGCGAGCAGTACTTC. The encoded protein is CASSVGQGGYGEQYF.